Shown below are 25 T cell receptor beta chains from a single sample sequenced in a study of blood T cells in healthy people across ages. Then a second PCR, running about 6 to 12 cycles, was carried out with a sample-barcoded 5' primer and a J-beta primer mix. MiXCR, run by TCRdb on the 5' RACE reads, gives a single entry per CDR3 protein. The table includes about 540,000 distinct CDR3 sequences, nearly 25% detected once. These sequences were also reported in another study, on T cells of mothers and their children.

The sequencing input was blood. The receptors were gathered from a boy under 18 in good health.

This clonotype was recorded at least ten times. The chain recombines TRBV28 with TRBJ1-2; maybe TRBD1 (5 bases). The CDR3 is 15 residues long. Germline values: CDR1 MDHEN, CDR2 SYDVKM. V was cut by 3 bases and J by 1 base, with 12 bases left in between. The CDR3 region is CASSFSRGSNYGYTF. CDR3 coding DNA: TGTGCCAGCAGTTTCTCCCGGGGGAGTAACTATGGCTACACCTTC.

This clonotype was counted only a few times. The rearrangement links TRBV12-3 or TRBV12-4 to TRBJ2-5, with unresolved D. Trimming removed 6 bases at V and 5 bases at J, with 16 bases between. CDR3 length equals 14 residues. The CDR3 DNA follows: TGTGCCAGCAGCCATCCCGCAGCGAGGGAGACCCAGTACTTC. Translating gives CASSHPAARETQYF.

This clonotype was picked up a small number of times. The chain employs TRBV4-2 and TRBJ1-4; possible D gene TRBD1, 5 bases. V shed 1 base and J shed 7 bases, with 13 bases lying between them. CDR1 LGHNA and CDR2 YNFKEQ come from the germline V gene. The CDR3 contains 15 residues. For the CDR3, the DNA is TGTGCCAGCAGCCAAGTTGCAGGGCTGGGTGAAAAACTGTTTTTT. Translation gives CASSQVAGLGEKLFF.

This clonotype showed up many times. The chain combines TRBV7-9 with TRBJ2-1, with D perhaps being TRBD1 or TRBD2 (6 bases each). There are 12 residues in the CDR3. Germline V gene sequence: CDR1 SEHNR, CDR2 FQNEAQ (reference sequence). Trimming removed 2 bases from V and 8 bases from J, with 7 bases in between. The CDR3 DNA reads TGTGCCAGCAGCTTAAGGGGGGATGAGCAGTTCTTC. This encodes CASSLRGDEQFF.

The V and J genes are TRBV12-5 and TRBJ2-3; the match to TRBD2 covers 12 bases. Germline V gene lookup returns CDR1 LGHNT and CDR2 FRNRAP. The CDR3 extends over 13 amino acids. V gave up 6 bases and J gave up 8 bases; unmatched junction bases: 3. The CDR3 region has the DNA TGTGCTAGTGGGACGACTAGCGGGAGTACGCAGTATTTT. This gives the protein CASGTTSGSTQYF.

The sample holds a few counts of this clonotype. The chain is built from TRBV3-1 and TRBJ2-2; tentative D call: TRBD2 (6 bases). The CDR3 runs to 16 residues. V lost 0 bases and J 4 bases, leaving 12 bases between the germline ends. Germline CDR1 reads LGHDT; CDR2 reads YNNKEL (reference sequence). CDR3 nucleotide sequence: TGTGCCAGCAGCCAAGAAGGGGACTCGGGCACCGGGGAGCTGTTTTTT. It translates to CASSQEGDSGTGELFF.

The CDR3 sequence: CASSPLVDRVNTEAFF. DNA of the CDR3: TGTGCCAGCAGCCCCTTGGTGGACAGGGTGAACACTGAAGCTTTCTTT. The gene calls are TRBV7-9 and TRBJ1-1; 8 positions agree with TRBD1. The CDR3 extends over 16 amino acids. The J segment lost 0 bases and the V segment lost 5 bases, leaving 8 bases of the junction unmatched. Germline CDR1 reads SEHNR; CDR2 reads FQNEAQ (reference sequence).

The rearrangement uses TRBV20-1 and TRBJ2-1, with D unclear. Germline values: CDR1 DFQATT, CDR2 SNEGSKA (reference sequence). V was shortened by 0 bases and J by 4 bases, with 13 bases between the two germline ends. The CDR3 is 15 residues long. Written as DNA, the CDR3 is TGCAGTGCTAGAGATCTAGTTTCGGTATACAATGAGCAGTTCTTC. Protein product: CSARDLVSVYNEQFF.

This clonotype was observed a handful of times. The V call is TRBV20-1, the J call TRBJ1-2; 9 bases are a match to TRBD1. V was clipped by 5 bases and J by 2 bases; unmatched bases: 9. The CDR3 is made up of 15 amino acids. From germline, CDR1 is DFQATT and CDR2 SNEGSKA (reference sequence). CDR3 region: CSAPQGQGLNYGYTF. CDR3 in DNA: TGCAGTGCTCCCCAAGGACAGGGGTTAAACTATGGCTACACCTTC.

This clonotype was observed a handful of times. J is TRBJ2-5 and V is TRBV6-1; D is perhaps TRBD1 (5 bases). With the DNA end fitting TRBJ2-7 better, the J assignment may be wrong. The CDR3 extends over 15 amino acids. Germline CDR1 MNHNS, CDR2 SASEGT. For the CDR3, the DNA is TGTGCCAGCAGTGAAGCTAGGACATCTCTCTACGAGCAGTACTTC. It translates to CASSEARTSLYEQYF.

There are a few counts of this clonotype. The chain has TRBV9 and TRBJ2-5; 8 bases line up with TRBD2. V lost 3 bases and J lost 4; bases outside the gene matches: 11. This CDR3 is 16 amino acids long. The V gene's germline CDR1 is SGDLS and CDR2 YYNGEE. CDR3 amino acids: CASSEGTAGVGETQYF. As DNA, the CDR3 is TGTGCCAGCAGCGAGGGAACAGCGGGAGTGGGAGAGACCCAGTACTTC. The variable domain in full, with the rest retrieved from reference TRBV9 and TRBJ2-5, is DSGVTQTPKHLITATGQRVTLRCSPRSGDLSVYWYQQSLDQGLQFLIQYYNGEERAKGNILERFSAQQFPDLHSELNLSSLELGDSALYFCASSEGTAGVGETQYFGPGTRLLVL.

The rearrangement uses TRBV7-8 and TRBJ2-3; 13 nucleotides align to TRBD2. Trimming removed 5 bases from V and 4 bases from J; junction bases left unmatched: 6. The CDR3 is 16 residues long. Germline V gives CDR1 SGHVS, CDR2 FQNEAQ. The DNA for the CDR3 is TGTGCCAGCAGCGCTAGGACTAGCGGGGGTTCAGATACGCAGTATTTT. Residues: CASSARTSGGSDTQYF.

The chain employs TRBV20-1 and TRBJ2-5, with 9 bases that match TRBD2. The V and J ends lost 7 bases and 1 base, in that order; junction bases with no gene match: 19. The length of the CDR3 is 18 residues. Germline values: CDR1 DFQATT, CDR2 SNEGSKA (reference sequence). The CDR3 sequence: CSGLALWRLAGTQETQYF. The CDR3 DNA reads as TGCAGTGGTCTAGCTCTCTGGCGGCTAGCGGGGACCCAAGAGACCCAGTACTTC.

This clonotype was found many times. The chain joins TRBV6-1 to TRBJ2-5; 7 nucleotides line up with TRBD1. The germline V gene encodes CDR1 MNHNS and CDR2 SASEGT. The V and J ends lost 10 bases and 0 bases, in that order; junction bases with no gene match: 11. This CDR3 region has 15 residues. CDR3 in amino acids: CATSPLTGDQETQYF. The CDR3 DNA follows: TGTGCCACCAGCCCCTTAACAGGGGACCAAGAGACCCAGTACTTC.

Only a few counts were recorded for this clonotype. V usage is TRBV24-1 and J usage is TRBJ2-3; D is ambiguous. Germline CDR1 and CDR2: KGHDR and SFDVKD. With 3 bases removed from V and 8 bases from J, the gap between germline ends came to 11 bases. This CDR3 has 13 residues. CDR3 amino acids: CATSDPQGFTQYF. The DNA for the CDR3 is TGTGCCACCAGTGATCCCCAAGGTTTTACGCAGTATTTT.

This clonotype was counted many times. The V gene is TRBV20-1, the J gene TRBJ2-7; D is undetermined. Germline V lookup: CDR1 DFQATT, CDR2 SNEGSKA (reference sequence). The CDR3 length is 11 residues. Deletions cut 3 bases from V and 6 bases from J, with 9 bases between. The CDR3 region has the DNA TGCAGTGCTAGCGCCGGAAGCGAGCAGTACTTC. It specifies CSASAGSEQYF.

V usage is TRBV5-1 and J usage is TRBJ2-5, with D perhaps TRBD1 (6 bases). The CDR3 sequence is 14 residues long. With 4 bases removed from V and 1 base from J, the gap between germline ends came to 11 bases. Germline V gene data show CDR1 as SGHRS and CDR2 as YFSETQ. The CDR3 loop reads CASSRSGVQETQYF. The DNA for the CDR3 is TGCGCCAGCAGCCGATCAGGGGTCCAAGAGACCCAGTACTTC.

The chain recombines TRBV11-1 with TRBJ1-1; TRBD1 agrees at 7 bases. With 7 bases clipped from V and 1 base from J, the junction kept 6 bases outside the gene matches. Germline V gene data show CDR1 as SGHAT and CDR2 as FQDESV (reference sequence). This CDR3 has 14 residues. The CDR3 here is CASTTDRSNTEAFF. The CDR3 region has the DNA TGTGCCAGCACCACGGACAGGTCGAACACTGAAGCTTTCTTT. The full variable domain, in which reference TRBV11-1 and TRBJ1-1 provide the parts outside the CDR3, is EAEVAQSPRYKITEKSQAVAFWCDPISGHATLYWYRQILGQGPELLVQFQDESVVDDSQLPKDRFSAERLKGVDSTLKIQPAELGDSAMYLCASTTDRSNTEAFFGQGTRLTVV.

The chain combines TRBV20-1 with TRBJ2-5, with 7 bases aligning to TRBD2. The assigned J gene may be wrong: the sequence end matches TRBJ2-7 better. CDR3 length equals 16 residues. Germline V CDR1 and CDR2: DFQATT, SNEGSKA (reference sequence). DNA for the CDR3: TGCAGTGCTTGGGGTGAGGCGGGAGTAAACTCCTACGAGCAGTACTTC. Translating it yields CSAWGEAGVNSYEQYF.

This CDR3 reads CASSEGGLAVYEQYF. The DNA for the CDR3 is TGTGCCAGCAGTGAAGGTGGCCTAGCCGTCTACGAGCAGTACTTC. The gene calls are TRBV2 and TRBJ2-7; possible D gene TRBD2, 5 bases. Germline V lookup: CDR1 SNHLY, CDR2 FYNNEI. V shed 1 base and J shed 3 bases, with 13 bases lying between them. This CDR3 region has 15 residues.

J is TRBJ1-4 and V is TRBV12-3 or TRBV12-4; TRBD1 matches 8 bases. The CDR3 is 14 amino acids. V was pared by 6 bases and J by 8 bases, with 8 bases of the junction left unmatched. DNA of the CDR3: TGTGCCAGCAGCTACGGACAGGGTGGAGAAAAACTGTTTTTT. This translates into CASSYGQGGEKLFF.

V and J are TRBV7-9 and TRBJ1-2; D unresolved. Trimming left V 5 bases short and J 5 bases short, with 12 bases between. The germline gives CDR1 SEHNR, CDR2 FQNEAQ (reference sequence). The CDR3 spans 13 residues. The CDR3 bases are TGTGCCAGCAGCCCAACGGACGAATATGGCTACACCTTC. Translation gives CASSPTDEYGYTF. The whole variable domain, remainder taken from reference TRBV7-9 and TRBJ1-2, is DTGVSQNPRHKITKRGQNVTFRCDPISEHNRLYWYRQTLGQGPEFLTYFQNEAQLEKSRLLSDRFSAERPKGSFSTLEIQRTEQGDSAMYLCASSPTDEYGYTFGSGTRLTVV.

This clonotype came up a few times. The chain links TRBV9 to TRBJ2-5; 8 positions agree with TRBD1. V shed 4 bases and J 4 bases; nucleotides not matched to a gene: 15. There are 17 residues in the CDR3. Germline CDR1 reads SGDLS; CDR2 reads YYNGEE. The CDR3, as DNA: TGTGCCAGCAGCCCAAAGATAGGCAGGGGGCAGGGAGAGACCCAGTACTTC. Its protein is CASSPKIGRGQGETQYF.

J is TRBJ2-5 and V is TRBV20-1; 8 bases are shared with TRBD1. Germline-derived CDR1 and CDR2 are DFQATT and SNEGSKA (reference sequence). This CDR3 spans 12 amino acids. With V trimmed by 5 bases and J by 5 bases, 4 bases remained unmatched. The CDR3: CSAGTGWETQYF. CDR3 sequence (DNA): TGCAGTGCTGGGACAGGCTGGGAGACCCAGTACTTC.

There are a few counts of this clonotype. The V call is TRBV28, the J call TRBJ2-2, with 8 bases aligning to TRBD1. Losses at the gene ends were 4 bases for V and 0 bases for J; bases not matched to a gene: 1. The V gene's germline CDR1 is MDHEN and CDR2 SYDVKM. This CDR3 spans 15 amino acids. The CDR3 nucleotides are TGTGCCAGCAGTTGGGACAGGCCGAACACCGGGGAGCTGTTTTTT. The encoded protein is CASSWDRPNTGELFF.